Here is one TCR beta chain with its context. The sample comes from a study of blood T cells in healthy people across ages. Primers used in a second PCR of roughly 7 to 12 cycles were a sample-barcoded 5' primer and a J-beta primer mix. Via MiXCR, TCRdb re-called the 5' RACE reads, giving one row per CDR3 protein. The data show 750,000 to 950,000 distinct CDR3 sequences, around 24% seen once. The same sample was also studied in work on T cells of mothers and their children.

Sequencing was carried out using blood. The sequence was collected from a boy aged 10-17 years in good health.

The chain's CDR3 is CASSDPGPGANVLTF. The CDR3 DNA reads as TGCGCCAGCAGCGACCCAGGGCCCGGGGCCAACGTCCTGACTTTC. The rearrangement joins TRBV4-1 to TRBJ2-6, with D maybe TRBD1 (5 bases). V lost 5 bases to trimming and J lost 4 bases, with 12 bases between them. The CDR3 is 15 amino acids. Looked up from germline, CDR1 is MGHRA and CDR2 is YSYEKL.